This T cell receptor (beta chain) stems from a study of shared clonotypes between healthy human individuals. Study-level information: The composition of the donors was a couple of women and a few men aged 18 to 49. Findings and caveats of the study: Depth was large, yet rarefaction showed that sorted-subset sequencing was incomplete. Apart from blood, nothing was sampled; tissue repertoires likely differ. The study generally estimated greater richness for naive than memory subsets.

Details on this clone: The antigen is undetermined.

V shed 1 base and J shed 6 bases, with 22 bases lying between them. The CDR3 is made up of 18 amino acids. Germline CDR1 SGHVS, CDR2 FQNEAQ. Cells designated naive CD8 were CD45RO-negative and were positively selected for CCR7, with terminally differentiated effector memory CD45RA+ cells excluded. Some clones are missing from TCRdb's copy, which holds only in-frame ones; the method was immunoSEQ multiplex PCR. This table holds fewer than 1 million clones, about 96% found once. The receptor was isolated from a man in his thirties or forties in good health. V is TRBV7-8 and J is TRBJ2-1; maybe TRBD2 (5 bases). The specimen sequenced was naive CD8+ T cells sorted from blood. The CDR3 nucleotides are TGTGCCAGCAGCTTAGAGCGTGTGGCTAGCCGAGTCACCAATGAGCAGTTCTTC. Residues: CASSLERVASRVTNEQFF.